The 14 T cell receptor beta chains presented below share a single source sample, sequenced in a study of CD8 T cells in Susac syndrome. Reverse transcription of about 0.45 to 1 ug RNA was carried out with random hexamers. Via MiXCR, TCRdb re-called the immunoSEQ multiplex PCR reads, giving one row per CDR3 protein. Among 120,000 or so distinct CDR3 sequences listed, roughly 96% were seen once. Sequenced: CD4+ T cells from PBMCs. Source of these receptors: a human donor in good health.

The rearrangement uses TRBV6-6 and TRBJ2-1; 13 bases map to TRBD2. CDR1 and CDR2 from the germline V gene are MNHNY and SVGAGI (reference sequence). The CDR3 sequence is 16 residues long. With 2 bases clipped from V and 9 bases from J, the junction kept 7 bases outside the gene matches. In DNA form, the CDR3 reads TGTGCCAGCAGTTACCCTGGACTAGCGGGGGCAAGTGAGCAGTTCTTC. Protein product: CASSYPGLAGASEQFF.

This sequence joins TRBV29-1 and TRBJ1-4; tentatively, D is TRBD1 (5 bases). The CDR3 is made up of 14 amino acids. Germline lookup yields CDR1 SQVTM and CDR2 ANQGSEA. Trimming shortened V by 4 bases and J by 12 bases, and 21 bases separated the two germline ends. CDR3 sequence: CSVVPKTASKELFF. CDR3 in DNA: TGCAGCGTTGTCCCGAAGACAGCCTCGAAAGAACTGTTTTTT. The whole variable domain, filled in from reference TRBV29-1 and TRBJ1-4, reads SAVISQKPSRDICQRGTSLTIQCQVDSQVTMMFWYRQQPGQSLTLIATANQGSEATYESGFVIDKFPISRPNLTFSTLTVSNMSPEDSSIYLCSVVPKTASKELFFGSGTQLSVL.

The chain combines TRBV20-1 with TRBJ1-4; D unclear. Trimming pared 6 bases from V and 0 bases from J, leaving 8 bases between. Germline loops: CDR1 DFQATT, CDR2 SNEGSKA (reference sequence). The CDR3 consists of 13 residues. The CDR3 region is CSARNPTNEKLFF. As DNA, the CDR3 is TGCAGTGCCAGAAATCCAACTAATGAAAAACTGTTTTTT.

CDR3 bases: TGTGCCAGCAGCCGGACTTGGGAGGGGAACGAGCAGTACTTC. It translates to CASSRTWEGNEQYF. This rearrangement joins TRBV12-3 or TRBV12-4 to TRBJ2-7; 7 bases line up with TRBD2. The V and J ends lost 6 bases and 5 bases, in that order; junction bases with no gene match: 10. The CDR3 has 14 amino acids.

The genes are TRBV5-1 and TRBJ2-1, with 7 bases lining up with TRBD2. Germline V gene sequence: CDR1 SGHRS, CDR2 YFSETQ. J lost 3 bases, V lost 7 bases, and 13 bases had no gene match. CDR3 length: 16 amino acids. The CDR3 DNA sequence: TGCGCCAGCGACCGAGGAGCTAGCGGACTCTACAATGAGCAGTTCTTC. Residues: CASDRGASGLYNEQFF.

The gene calls are TRBV5-1 and TRBJ2-1; the match to TRBD2 covers 7 bases. V lost 0 bases to trimming and J lost 5 bases; unmatched junction nucleotides: 2. The germline CDR1 and CDR2 sequences are SGHRS and YFSETQ. CDR3 length: 14 amino acids. This CDR3 is CASSLGEGHNEQFF. CDR3 in DNA: TGCGCCAGCAGCTTGGGGGAGGGCCACAATGAGCAGTTCTTC.

V is TRBV5-4 and J is TRBJ1-2; D possibly corresponds to TRBD1 (5 bases). Per germline, CDR1 SGHNT and CDR2 YYREEE (reference sequence). The V end was cut by 3 bases, the J end by 2 bases, with 11 bases between. The length of the CDR3 is 14 residues. CDR3 loop: CASSSQGRNYGYTF. In DNA, the CDR3 is TGTGCCAGCAGCTCCCAGGGAAGGAACTATGGCTACACCTTC.

This sequence joins TRBV6-2 or TRBV6-3 and TRBJ1-1; D gene unclear. The CDR3 is 12 amino acids. Trimming pared 0 bases from V and 7 bases from J, leaving 6 bases between. Germline V gene sequence: CDR1 MNHEY, CDR2 SVGEGT. The DNA of the CDR3 is TGTGCCAGCAGTTACTCGGGAGGTGAAGCTTTCTTT. This codes for CASSYSGGEAFF.

The rearrangement joins TRBV5-1 to TRBJ2-1, with D unclear. CDR1 is SGHRS, CDR2 YFSETQ, per germline. The CDR3 contains 14 residues. The ends were cut back, 4 bases at V and 8 bases at J, with 16 bases in the middle. CDR3 protein: CASSEFSPAHEQFF. CDR3 coding DNA: TGCGCCAGCAGCGAATTCTCCCCCGCGCATGAGCAGTTCTTC.

This chain links TRBV30 with TRBJ2-5; D gene unclear. Trimming removed 0 bases from V and 5 bases from J, with 7 bases in between. CDR3 length equals 12 residues. Germline-derived CDR1 and CDR2 are GTSNPN and SVGIG (reference sequence). CDR3 DNA sequence: TGTGCCTGGAGTGTACGGGCGGAGACCCAGTACTTC. The encoded protein is CAWSVRAETQYF.

V and J are TRBV6-5 and TRBJ2-7, with unresolved D. The V gene lost 0 bases and the J gene lost 7 bases, with 10 bases spanning the gap. The CDR3 is made up of 13 amino acids. Germline assignment: CDR1 MNHEY and CDR2 SVGAGI. The CDR3 region is CASSYSGGAEQYF. DNA of the CDR3: TGTGCCAGCAGTTACTCAGGCGGTGCAGAGCAGTACTTC.

The chain joins TRBV29-1 to TRBJ2-7, with TRBD1 matching 9 bases. The germline gives CDR1 SQVTM, CDR2 ANQGSEA. V lost 7 bases and J lost 3; bases outside the gene matches: 4. The length of the CDR3 is 12 residues. The CDR3 coding sequence is TGCAGCGGGGGACAGGGCTACTACGAGCAGTACTTC. It is translated as CSGGQGYYEQYF.

V usage is TRBV6-5 and J usage is TRBJ1-2; D remains ambiguous. This CDR3 is built from 14 residues. Germline loops: CDR1 MNHEY, CDR2 SVGAGI. V lost 0 bases and J lost 0, with 5 bases in between. The DNA of the CDR3 is TGTGCCAGCAGTTACTCGCGGGCTAACTATGGCTACACCTTC. It specifies CASSYSRANYGYTF.

The V and J genes are TRBV6-2 or TRBV6-3 and TRBJ2-5, with D possibly being TRBD1 or TRBD2 (6 bases each). Trimming stripped 5 bases from V and 6 bases from J, with 16 bases between. CDR3 length: 14 residues. From germline, CDR1 is MNHEY and CDR2 SVGEGT. The CDR3 DNA follows: TGTGCCAGCAGTATAGGGGGGCAGTTGAAGACCCAGTACTTC. Protein sequence: CASSIGGQLKTQYF.